Listed here are 30 T cell receptor beta chains from one sample, sequenced in a study of blood T cell repertoires in COVID-19. TCRdb's copy holds only in-frame clones and misses some; the assay was immunoSEQ multiplex PCR. Of some 75,000 clones listed, about 88% are singletons. Material: peripheral blood. Source of these receptors: a man aged 65 to 79 with active or convalescent COVID-19.

The genes are TRBV5-1 and TRBJ2-7; TRBD1 matches at 8 bases. Per germline, CDR1 SGHRS and CDR2 YFSETQ. The CDR3 is made up of 15 amino acids. V shed 6 bases and J 6 bases; nucleotides not matched to a gene: 14. In DNA form, the CDR3 reads TGCGCCAGCAACCGGATGACAGGGGAAGGACCCGAGCAGTACTTC. Its translation: CASNRMTGEGPEQYF.

The chain joins TRBV7-9 to TRBJ2-3; possibly TRBD1 for D (6 bases). The V and J ends lost 3 bases and 1 base respectively, with 14 bases between them. CDR3 length: 16 residues. From germline, CDR1 is SEHNR and CDR2 FQNEAQ (reference sequence). The chain's CDR3 is CASSFYTGLRTDTQYF. CDR3 bases: TGTGCCAGCAGCTTCTATACAGGGCTCCGCACAGATACGCAGTATTTT.

The chain carries TRBV7-2 and TRBJ1-5, with 8 bases identical to TRBD1. CDR1 and CDR2 (germline): SGHTA, FQGNSA. This CDR3 has 13 residues. Trimming removed 5 bases from V and 6 bases from J; junction bases left unmatched: 3. In DNA, the CDR3 is TGTGCCAGCAGCCCGGACAGGGTTCAGCCCCAGCATTTT. This translates into CASSPDRVQPQHF.

The chain couples TRBV7-8 to TRBJ2-5, with 7 bases matching TRBD1. Trimming at V came to 4 bases and at J to 2 bases, leaving 1 base not matched to a gene. This CDR3 has 13 amino acids. Germline V gene sequence: CDR1 SGHVS, CDR2 FQNEAQ. CDR3 region: CASSWDSQETQYF. The CDR3 nucleotides read TGTGCCAGCAGCTGGGACAGTCAAGAGACCCAGTACTTC. The variable domain in full, with the rest retrieved from reference TRBV7-8 and TRBJ2-5, is GAGVSQSPRYKVAKRGQDVALRCDPISGHVSLFWYQQALGQGPEFLTYFQNEAQLDKSGLPSDRFFAERPEGSVSTLKIQRTQQEDSAVYLCASSWDSQETQYFGPGTRLLVL.

This clone was recorded once. This rearrangement joins TRBV3-1 (or the pseudogene TRBV3-2) to TRBJ1-2, with D perhaps TRBD1 (6 bases). The CDR3 has 14 residues. V shed 1 base and J shed 2 bases, with 8 bases lying between them. The germline V gene encodes CDR1 LGHDT and CDR2 YNNKEL (reference sequence). CDR3 coding DNA: TGTGCCAGCAGCCAAGGACAGGCGAACTATGGCTACACCTTC. Its protein product is CASSQGQANYGYTF.

This chain links TRBV7-9 with TRBJ1-1, with D tentatively TRBD1 (5 bases). The germline CDR1 and CDR2 sequences are SEHNR and FQNEAQ (reference sequence). Trimming shortened V by 1 base and J by 3 bases, and 9 bases separated the two germline ends. The CDR3 totals 14 residues. In DNA, the CDR3 is TGTGCCAGCAGCTTAGGGGGCTTGGACACTGAAGCTTTCTTT. Translation: CASSLGGLDTEAFF.

This chain connects TRBV6-5 to TRBJ2-5, with a weak D call TRBD1 (6 bases). Germline V gene lookup returns CDR1 MNHEY and CDR2 SVGAGI. V was pared by 5 bases and J by 5 bases, with 12 bases between. CDR3 size: 13 residues. The CDR3 coding sequence is TGTGCCAGCAGTAATTACAGGGATGAGACCCAGTACTTC. Translated: CASSNYRDETQYF.

V gene TRBV6-5 combines with J gene TRBJ1-5, with D uncertain. V was clipped by 6 bases and J by 4 bases, with 7 bases between them. The CDR3 length is 12 residues. Germline assignment: CDR1 MNHEY and CDR2 SVGAGI. CDR3 protein: CASRTYNQPQHF. The CDR3 DNA follows: TGTGCCAGCAGAACTTATAATCAGCCCCAGCATTTT.

The DNA of the CDR3 is TGTGCCAGTATTCAACAGGGCCTTGGGGCCTACACCTTC. Translation gives CASIQQGLGAYTF. The V call is TRBV19, the J call TRBJ1-2, with TRBD1 as a possible D gene (6 bases). Per the germline V gene, CDR1 is LNHDA and CDR2 is SQIVND (reference sequence). The CDR3 has 13 residues. V gave up 7 bases and J gave up 10 bases, with 19 bases separating them. The full variable domain, rest sourced from reference TRBV19 and TRBJ1-2, is DGGITQSPKYLFRKEGQNVTLSCEQNLNHDAMYWYRQDPGQGLRLIYYSQIVNDFQKGDIAEGYSVSREKKESFPLTVTSAQKNPTAFYLCASIQQGLGAYTFGSGTRLTVV.

J is TRBJ1-1 and V is TRBV5-6, with 7 bases matching TRBD1. This CDR3 region has 15 residues. Germline V lookup: CDR1 SGHDT, CDR2 YYEEEE. The V and J ends lost 0 bases and 1 base, in that order; junction bases with no gene match: 3. This chain's CDR3 is CASSLVDRENTEAFF. CDR3 sequence (DNA): TGTGCCAGCAGCTTGGTAGACAGGGAGAACACTGAAGCTTTCTTT.

The rearrangement uses TRBV5-8 and TRBJ2-5; 7 nucleotides line up with TRBD2. The germline CDR1 and CDR2 sequences are SGHTS and YDEGEE. V shed 4 bases and J 2 bases; nucleotides not matched to a gene: 11. The CDR3 has 16 residues. The CDR3 is CASSLVGRGRQETQYF. CDR3 coding DNA: TGTGCCAGCAGCCTGGTCGGGCGGGGGAGACAAGAGACCCAGTACTTC.

The chain couples TRBV5-1 to TRBJ1-2; D gene unclear. Trimming shortened V by 2 bases and J by 7 bases, and 9 bases separated the two germline ends. The CDR3 runs to 12 residues. The germline CDR1 and CDR2 sequences are SGHRS and YFSETQ. CDR3 sequence: CASSFGEAGYTF. DNA for the CDR3: TGCGCCAGCAGCTTTGGGGAGGCTGGCTACACCTTC.

This chain's CDR3 is CASSEGQIQSPLHF. The CDR3 DNA sequence: TGTGCCAGCAGTGAAGGACAGATTCAATCACCCCTCCACTTT. The chain couples TRBV2 to TRBJ1-6, with D possibly being TRBD1 (5 bases). Trimming left V 1 base short and J 10 bases short, with 11 bases between. Per germline, CDR1 SNHLY and CDR2 FYNNEI. This CDR3 contains 14 residues.

The chain couples TRBV5-1 to TRBJ1-3, with TRBD1 identical over 9 bases. Trimming took 0 bases from V and 5 from J; bases not matched to a gene: 3. Germline V gene data show CDR1 as SGHRS and CDR2 as YFSETQ. This CDR3 comprises 15 residues. The CDR3 DNA reads TGCGCCAGCAGCTTGGCCGGACAGGGGAGAAACACCATATATTTT. Translation gives CASSLAGQGRNTIYF.

The chain links TRBV12-3 or TRBV12-4 to TRBJ1-4; D is unresolved. V was cut by 6 bases and J by 11 bases, with 16 bases left in between. This CDR3 is 13 amino acids long. The CDR3 DNA reads as TGTGCCAGCAGAGCCCCGGTTCGGTGGAAACTGTTTTTT. It is translated as CASRAPVRWKLFF.

The rearrangement joins TRBV29-1 to TRBJ1-1, with D possibly TRBD1 on 5 matching bases. This CDR3 has 15 residues. Germline values: CDR1 SQVTM, CDR2 ANQGSEA. Deletions cut 6 bases from V and 0 bases from J, with 17 bases between. The CDR3 loop reads CSVVGFGRVNTEAFF. CDR3 nucleotides: TGCAGCGTGGTGGGCTTCGGCAGGGTGAACACTGAAGCTTTCTTT. The full variable domain, completed using reference TRBV29-1 and TRBJ1-1, is SAVISQKPSRDICQRGTSLTIQCQVDSQVTMMFWYRQQPGQSLTLIATANQGSEATYESGFVIDKFPISRPNLTFSTLTVSNMSPEDSSIYLCSVVGFGRVNTEAFFGQGTRLTVV.

This rearrangement joins TRBV5-4 to TRBJ1-2, with D perhaps TRBD1 (5 bases). The CDR3 totals 14 residues. The germline V and J ends were trimmed by 4 bases and 6 bases, with 16 bases remaining between them. The V gene's germline CDR1 is SGHNT and CDR2 YYREEE (reference sequence). The chain's CDR3 is CASSRDSLRDGYTF. Written as DNA, the CDR3 is TGTGCCAGCAGCCGGGACTCTCTAAGGGATGGCTACACCTTC.

The V gene is TRBV30, the J gene TRBJ2-6, with D uncertain. V was pared by 1 base and J by 5 bases, with 9 bases between. This CDR3 has 14 amino acids. Germline CDR1 reads GTSNPN; CDR2 reads SVGIG (reference sequence). CDR3 residues: CAWSAPVWANVLTF. CDR3 DNA: TGTGCCTGGAGTGCCCCAGTTTGGGCCAACGTCCTGACTTTC.

The chain carries TRBV2 and TRBJ1-4; no firm D call. Between the trimmed V and J ends, which lost 5 bases and 8 bases, there was a span of 12 bases. CDR1 is SNHLY, CDR2 FYNNEI, per germline. This CDR3 is built from 13 residues. DNA of the CDR3: TGTGCCAGCAGTTTTTTTCCCAGGGAAAAACTGTTTTTT. Its protein product is CASSFFPREKLFF.

This chain connects TRBV5-1 to TRBJ1-1; a possible D gene is TRBD1 (6 bases). This CDR3 region has 13 residues. CDR1 and CDR2 from the germline V gene are SGHRS and YFSETQ. Trimming stripped 2 bases from V and 5 bases from J, with 10 bases between. The CDR3 DNA is TGCGCCAGCAGCTTACAGGGAAGGACTGAAGCTTTCTTT. Its translation is CASSLQGRTEAFF. The full variable domain, with the rest looked up from reference TRBV5-1 and TRBJ1-1, is KAGVTQTPRYLIKTRGQQVTLSCSPISGHRSVSWYQQTPGQGLQFLFEYFSETQRNKGNFPGRFSGRQFSNSRSEMNVSTLELGDSALYLCASSLQGRTEAFFGQGTRLTVV.

Turning to this clone: Other DNA sequences in the sample encode the same CDR3. The chain employs TRBV12-5 and TRBJ2-5; maybe TRBD2 (5 bases). Trimming removed 6 bases at V and 3 bases at J, with 5 bases between. The CDR3 is made up of 11 amino acids. CDR1 is LGHNT and CDR2 is FRNRAP in the germline V gene. CDR3 amino acids: CASGLEETQYF. The DNA of the CDR3 is TGTGCTAGTGGACTAGAAGAGACCCAGTACTTC. Looking up the rest from reference TRBV12-5 and TRBJ2-5 gives the full variable domain: DARVTQTPRHKVTEMGQEVTMRCQPILGHNTVFWYRQTMMQGLELLAYFRNRAPLDDSGMPKDRFSAEMPDATLATLKIQPSEPRDSAVYFCASGLEETQYFGPGTRLLVL.

The J gene is TRBJ2-7, the V gene TRBV20-1; TRBD2 agrees at 7 bases. V was pared by 3 bases and J by 3 bases, with 5 bases of the junction left unmatched. This CDR3 is built from 13 residues. Germline values: CDR1 DFQATT, CDR2 SNEGSKA (reference sequence). This chain's CDR3 is CSASRAGLYEQYF. Here the CDR3 DNA reads TGCAGTGCTAGTCGAGCGGGACTCTACGAGCAGTACTTC.

The rearrangement uses TRBV5-1 and TRBJ2-7; TRBD1 aligns across 10 bases. Per the germline V gene, CDR1 is SGHRS and CDR2 is YFSETQ. V lost 3 bases to trimming and J lost 2 bases; unmatched junction nucleotides: 5. The CDR3 is 15 amino acids. CDR3 in DNA: TGCGCCAGCAGCTGGGGACAGGGGCCCACCTACGAGCAGTACTTC. It is translated as CASSWGQGPTYEQYF.

The V and J genes are TRBV3-1 (or the pseudogene TRBV3-2) and TRBJ1-4; 7 bases fit TRBD1. Germline V CDR1 and CDR2: LGHDT, YNNKEL (reference sequence). This CDR3 comprises 18 residues. Unmatched junction bases numbered 19, after V lost 0 bases and J lost 12 bases. The CDR3 region has the DNA TGTGCCAGCAGCCAAGATAGGGGACAGCGGATTTCTTTGGGGGAACTGTTTTTT. Protein: CASSQDRGQRISLGELFF.

This clone was recorded only once. The rearrangement uses TRBV6-1 and TRBJ2-5; 12 nucleotides line up with TRBD2. The CDR3 is made up of 17 amino acids. From germline, CDR1 is MNHNS and CDR2 SASEGT. Trimming cost V 4 bases and J 4 bases; bases outside gene matches: 10. CDR3 amino acids: CASSGPRTSGVRETQYF. The CDR3 nucleotides read TGTGCCAGCAGTGGACCGCGGACTAGCGGGGTGAGAGAGACCCAGTACTTC.

CDR3 nucleotide sequence: TGTGCCAGCAGTACCGACAGTAGCAATCAGCCCCAGCATTTT. This encodes CASSTDSSNQPQHF. The V and J genes are TRBV2 and TRBJ1-5, with D perhaps matching TRBD1 (5 bases). Germline CDR1 SNHLY, CDR2 FYNNEI. The CDR3 has 14 residues. V lost 5 bases and J 0 bases, leaving 8 bases between the germline ends.

This rearrangement joins TRBV10-1 to TRBJ2-3; maybe TRBD2 (7 bases). Trimming removed 4 bases at V and 4 bases at J, with 15 bases between. Germline-derived CDR1 and CDR2 are WNHNN and SYGVQD (reference sequence). The CDR3 has 15 amino acids. The CDR3 DNA sequence: TGCGCCAGCAGTGCCCTTAGGGGGGGACCAGATACGCAGTATTTT. Translation: CASSALRGGPDTQYF.

This chain joins TRBV18 and TRBJ2-7; D perhaps matches TRBD1 (6 bases). Per germline, CDR1 KGHSH and CDR2 LQKENI. This CDR3 contains 13 residues. V was trimmed by 2 bases and J by 5 bases, leaving 10 bases between them. CDR3 coding DNA: TGTGCCAGCTCACCATTCCGGGACAACGAGCAGTACTTC. Protein sequence: CASSPFRDNEQYF.

This clone was seen a single time. The chain couples TRBV5-1 to TRBJ2-7; D is perhaps TRBD2 (6 bases). There are 16 residues in the CDR3. V was clipped by 4 bases and J by 3 bases, with 20 bases between them. In germline, CDR1 is SGHRS, CDR2 YFSETQ. The CDR3: CASSIGGTAANYEQYF. CDR3 in DNA: TGCGCCAGCAGCATTGGGGGGACGGCAGCGAACTACGAGCAGTACTTC.

The V call is TRBV12-3 or TRBV12-4, the J call TRBJ1-1; a weak D match, TRBD1 (5 bases). The V end lost 2 bases, the J end lost 4 bases, and 8 bases lay between the germline ends. This CDR3 is 13 amino acids long. The CDR3, as DNA: TGTGCCAGCAGTTTATCGGGGGGCACTGAAGCTTTCTTT. This codes for CASSLSGGTEAFF.